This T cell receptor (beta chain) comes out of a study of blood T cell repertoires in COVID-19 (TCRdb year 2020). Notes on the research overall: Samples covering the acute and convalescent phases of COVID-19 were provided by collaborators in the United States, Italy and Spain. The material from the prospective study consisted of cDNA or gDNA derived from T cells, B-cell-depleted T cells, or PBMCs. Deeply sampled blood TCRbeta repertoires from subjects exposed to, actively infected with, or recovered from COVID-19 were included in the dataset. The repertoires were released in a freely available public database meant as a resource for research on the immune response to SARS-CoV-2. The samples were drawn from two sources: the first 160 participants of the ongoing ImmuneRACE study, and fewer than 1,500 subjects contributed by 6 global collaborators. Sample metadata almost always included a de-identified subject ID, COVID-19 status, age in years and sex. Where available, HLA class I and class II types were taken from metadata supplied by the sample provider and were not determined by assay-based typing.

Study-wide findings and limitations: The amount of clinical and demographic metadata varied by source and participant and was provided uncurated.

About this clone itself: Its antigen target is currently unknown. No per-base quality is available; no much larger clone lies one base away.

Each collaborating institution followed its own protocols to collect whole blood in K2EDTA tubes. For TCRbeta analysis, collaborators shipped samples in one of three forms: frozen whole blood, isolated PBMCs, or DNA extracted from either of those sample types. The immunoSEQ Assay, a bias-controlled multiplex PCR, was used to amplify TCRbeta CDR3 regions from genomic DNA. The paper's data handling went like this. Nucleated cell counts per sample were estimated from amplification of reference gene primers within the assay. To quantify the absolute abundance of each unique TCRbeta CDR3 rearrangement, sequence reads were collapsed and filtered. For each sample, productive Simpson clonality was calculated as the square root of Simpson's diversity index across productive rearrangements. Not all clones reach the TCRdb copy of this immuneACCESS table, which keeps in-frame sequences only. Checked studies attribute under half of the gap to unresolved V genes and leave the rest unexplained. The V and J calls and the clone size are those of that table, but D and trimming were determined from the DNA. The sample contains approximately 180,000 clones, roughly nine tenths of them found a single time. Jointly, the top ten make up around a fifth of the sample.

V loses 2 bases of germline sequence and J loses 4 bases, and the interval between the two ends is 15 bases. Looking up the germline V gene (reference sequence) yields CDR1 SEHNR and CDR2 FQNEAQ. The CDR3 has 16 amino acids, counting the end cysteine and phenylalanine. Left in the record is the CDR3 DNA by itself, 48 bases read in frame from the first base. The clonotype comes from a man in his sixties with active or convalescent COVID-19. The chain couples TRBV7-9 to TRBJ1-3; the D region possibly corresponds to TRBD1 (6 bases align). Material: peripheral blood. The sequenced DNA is TGTGCCAGCAGCTTAAAGACAGGCTTAGTAGGAAACACCATATATTTT. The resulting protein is CASSLKTGLVGNTIYF.